This TCR beta chain was recorded in a study of Tregs in tolerant kidney transplant recipients. Regarding the study as a whole: The most relevant donor-specific Treg TCRbeta repertoire apparently came from expansion with activated donor B cells.

The germline CDR1 and CDR2 sequences are PRHDT and FYEKMQ (reference sequence). CDR3 length equals 16 residues. The V and J ends lost 0 bases and 1 base, in that order; junction bases with no gene match: 4. Produced via immunoSEQ multiplex PCR; TCRdb's table is partial and in-frame only. The record lists 31,000 or so clones, of which the ten most abundant hold over 13%. As to this clone: Its antigen is unidentified. The read terminates 3 residues before the CDR3 end, so the remaining end is supplied by the germline J gene.

The sequencing used CD8+ T cells from blood, collected before the transplant. This clonotype was sampled from a human donor who received a combined kidney and bone marrow transplant. The genes are TRBV13 and TRBJ2-7; 9 bases line up with TRBD1. The CDR3 loop reads CASSLGPGTGSYEQYF. The CDR3 DNA, read in part, is TGTGCCAGCAGCTTAGGTCCCGGGACAGGGTCCTACGAG. Full variable domain (missing parts from reference TRBV13 and TRBJ2-7): AAGVIQSPRHLIKEKRETATLKCYPIPRHDTVYWYQQGPGQDPQFLISFYEKMQSDKGSIPDRFSAQQFSDYHSELNMSSLELGDSALYFCASSLGPGTGSYEQYFGPGTRLTVT.